The T cell receptor (beta chain) under discussion was sequenced for a study of beta chain features in type 1 diabetes. Whole-study results and caveats: Researchers reported that naive, central memory and Treg TCRB repertoires appeared more similar in patients than in healthy donors. TCRB CDR3s were moderately but significantly shorter in Type 1 diabetes patients in all four CD4+ subsets.

Isolated RNA was reverse transcribed in full, so expressed TCRB transcripts were sequenced. The repertoire was sequenced with immunoSEQ multiplex PCR; TCRdb's copy has only in-frame clones and lacks some. The data contain about 260,000 clones, approximately 20% of them singletons. Sorting of CD4+ naive, central memory, regulatory and stem cell-like memory cells was performed via CD45RO/CCR7/CD25/CD127/CD95/CD27. With regard to this clone: Its antigen is currently unknown.

The sample comprised naive CD4+ T cells from blood. The receptor's source is a woman in her thirties or forties with type 1 diabetes.

As DNA, the CDR3 is TGTGCCAGCAGCGTAGAACGGTTGAACACCGGGGAGCTGTTTTTT. It translates to CASSVERLNTGELFF. This chain connects TRBV9 to TRBJ2-2, with no clear D. Germline CDR1 SGDLS, CDR2 YYNGEE. CDR3 length: 15 residues. The V and J ends lost 0 bases and 1 base respectively, with 7 bases between them.